These 14 T cell receptor beta chains were sequenced from one sample in a study of OX40 agonist ivuxolimab in advanced cancers. Using immunoSEQ multiplex PCR, the repertoire was profiled, and TCRdb retains in-frame clones only, with some absent. The sample shows about 28,000 clones, about four fifths of them seen only once. This sample comprised CD4+ or CD8+ T cells sorted from blood, obtained in a trial of the OX40 agonist ivuxolimab. All receptors come from an adult with an advanced solid tumor such as melanoma, head and neck, liver or kidney cancer.

The rearrangement links TRBV27 to TRBJ2-1, with TRBD1 matching over 12 bases. V was clipped by 6 bases and J by 6 bases; unmatched bases: 6. The CDR3 sequence is 15 residues long. CDR1 and CDR2 (germline): MNHEY, SMNVEV (reference sequence). DNA for the CDR3: TGTGCCAGCAGCCCCGGGACAGGGGGCTTCAATGAGCAGTTCTTC. As protein: CASSPGTGGFNEQFF.

The chain carries TRBV28 and TRBJ2-7; D tentatively fits TRBD1 or TRBD2 (6 bases each). The germline CDR1 and CDR2 sequences are MDHEN and SYDVKM. CDR3 length: 13 amino acids. V shed 3 bases and J shed 3 bases, with 9 bases lying between them. The CDR3 region is CASSFRGLYEQYF. For the CDR3, the DNA is TGTGCCAGCAGTTTCCGGGGGCTCTACGAGCAGTACTTC. Full variable domain (rest looked up from reference TRBV28 and TRBJ2-7): DVKVTQSSRYLVKRTGEKVFLECVQDMDHENMFWYRQDPGLGLRLIYFSYDVKMKEKGDIPEGYSVSREKKERFSLILESASTNQTSMYLCASSFRGLYEQYFGPGTRLTVT.

This clone was seen a few times. Written as DNA, the CDR3 is TGTGCCAGCAGTGACTCGGCGGATACCTACAATGAGCAGTTCTTC. Protein product: CASSDSADTYNEQFF. The chain uses TRBV6-4 and TRBJ2-1; D is unresolved. The CDR3 totals 15 residues. Per the germline V gene, CDR1 is MRHNA and CDR2 is SNTAGT. V gave up 0 bases and J gave up 2 bases, with 8 bases separating them.

This clone was recorded only once. One end of the junction fails to match germline, which may point to a read error. The chain couples TRBV7-7 to TRBJ2-7; 11 bases agree with TRBD2. The length of the CDR3 is 15 residues. Germline values: CDR1 SSHAT, CDR2 FNYEAQ (reference sequence). CDR3 residues: CASSVLAGGSYEQYF. The CDR3 region has the DNA TGTGCTAGCAGCGTATTAGCGGGAGGGAGCTACGAGCAGTACTTC.

The chain uses TRBV7-8 and TRBJ2-7; no firm D call. Trimming cost V 5 bases and J 1 base, with 6 bases left between them. The CDR3 is made up of 12 amino acids. The germline V gene encodes CDR1 SGHVS and CDR2 FQNEAQ. CDR3 amino acids: CASSPGSYEQYF. The CDR3 DNA sequence: TGTGCCAGCAGCCCCGGGTCCTACGAGCAGTACTTC.

The CDR3 DNA follows: TGCGCCAGCAGCCAAGATTGGGGAGTGAGAACTGAAGCTTTCTTT. Protein sequence: CASSQDWGVRTEAFF. The rearrangement uses TRBV4-3 and TRBJ1-1, with no clear D. Germline V lookup: CDR1 LGHNA, CDR2 YSLEER. CDR3 size: 15 residues. V lost 0 bases, J lost 5 bases, and 13 bases lay in between.

The chain has TRBV7-6 and TRBJ2-3; the match to TRBD2 covers 8 bases. V shed 1 base, J shed 0 bases, and the junction held 12 bases outside the gene matches. The CDR3 extends over 19 amino acids. CDR1 and CDR2 (germline): SGHVS, FNYEAQ. In DNA, the CDR3 is TGTGCCAGCAGCTTAGGTCCGAGCGGGGGTGCTACTAGCACAGATACGCAGTATTTT. Translating it yields CASSLGPSGGATSTDTQYF.

The chain recombines TRBV10-3 with TRBJ2-2; 13 bases match TRBD2. The germline CDR1 and CDR2 sequences are ENHRY and SYGVKD. V lost 7 bases to trimming and J lost 3 bases; unmatched junction nucleotides: 5. CDR3 length: 16 residues. The CDR3 loop is CAIIWTSGGDTGELFF. The CDR3 region has the DNA TGTGCCATCATTTGGACTAGCGGGGGAGACACCGGGGAGCTGTTTTTT.

By frequency in the sample, this clone is medium-sized. The chain carries TRBV2 and TRBJ2-1; 7 nucleotides agree with TRBD2. V was pared by 2 bases and J by 2 bases, with 0 bases of the junction left unmatched. The CDR3 has 14 amino acids. CDR1 and CDR2 (germline): SNHLY, FYNNEI. The CDR3 DNA is TGTGCCAGCAGTGAACTAGCGGCCTACAATGAGCAGTTCTTC. Its protein product is CASSELAAYNEQFF.

This clone appeared a few times. CDR3 sequence reads: CASSSGLEQYF. The CDR3 bases are TGTGCCAGCAGCTCGGGACTAGAGCAGTACTTC. V and J are TRBV7-2 and TRBJ2-7, with 7 bases aligning to TRBD2. Germline V gene data show CDR1 as SGHTA and CDR2 as FQGNSA. The V gene end was trimmed by 4 bases and the J gene end by 7 bases; junction bases not matched to a gene: 1. The CDR3 is 11 residues long.

CDR3 residues: CASSPTGLGEQYF. The CDR3 DNA follows: TGTGCCAGCAGCCCCACGGGTTTAGGCGAGCAGTACTTC. The chain carries TRBV7-9 and TRBJ2-7; D not certain. CDR1 is SEHNR, CDR2 FQNEAQ, per germline (reference sequence). Trimming cost V 5 bases and J 6 bases, with 14 bases left between them. The CDR3 length is 13 residues.

V usage is TRBV29-1 and J usage is TRBJ1-2; 11 nucleotides line up with TRBD1. The CDR3 is 12 amino acids. Germline loops: CDR1 SQVTM, CDR2 ANQGSEA. With V trimmed by 4 bases and J by 7 bases, 2 bases remained unmatched. In DNA, the CDR3 is TGCAGCGTTGGGACAGGGGGCGGTGGCTACACCTTC. It translates to CSVGTGGGGYTF.

The chain combines TRBV27 with TRBJ1-1; no clear D. The germline V and J ends were trimmed by 2 bases and 4 bases, with 8 bases remaining between them. This CDR3 is 13 amino acids long. Germline CDR1 MNHEY, CDR2 SMNVEV (reference sequence). CDR3: CASSLGRGTEAFF. The CDR3 nucleotides are TGTGCCAGCAGTTTAGGGCGCGGCACTGAAGCTTTCTTT.

This CDR3 is CASSSQGAAGTDTQYF. The CDR3 DNA sequence: TGTGCCAGCAGTTCGCAGGGGGCGGCGGGCACAGATACGCAGTATTTT. V usage is TRBV28 and J usage is TRBJ2-3; 8 bases align to TRBD1. The length of the CDR3 is 16 residues. V gave up 4 bases and J gave up 1 base; unmatched junction bases: 7. Per the germline V gene, CDR1 is MDHEN and CDR2 is SYDVKM.